The 22 T cell receptor beta chains below were found in one sample sequenced in a study of untreated major depressive disorder. Only in-frame clones appear in the TCRdb table, and some are missing; sequencing was by immunoSEQ multiplex PCR. Of 15,000 to 25,000 clones in the sample, about 84% were seen once. Sequenced input: CD4+ T cells from PBMCs. These receptors came from a woman in her thirties in good health.

The chain couples TRBV5-1 to TRBJ1-1; TRBD1 agrees at 11 bases. The CDR3 loop spans 18 amino acids. Trimming cost V 6 bases and J 1 base; bases outside gene matches: 14. Germline CDR1 is SGHRS and CDR2 is YFSETQ. As DNA, the CDR3 is TGCGCCAGCAAAATAGAACCGGGACAGGGGGTAGGGAACACTGAAGCTTTCTTT. Its protein product is CASKIEPGQGVGNTEAFF.

The gene calls are TRBV11-2 and TRBJ1-6, with D unclear. The CDR3 extends over 14 amino acids. Germline V gene sequence: CDR1 SGHAT, CDR2 FQNNGV. With 0 bases removed from V and 10 bases from J, the gap between germline ends came to 10 bases. CDR3 amino acids: CASSLERVRSPLHF. In nucleotides, the CDR3 is TGTGCCAGCAGCTTAGAAAGGGTCCGATCACCCCTCCACTTT.

A single count supports this clone. The chain is built from TRBV18 and TRBJ2-7, with no clear D. Germline CDR1 is KGHSH and CDR2 is LQKENI. The CDR3 loop spans 12 amino acids. The V gene lost 2 bases and the J gene lost 4 bases, with 6 bases spanning the gap. CDR3 amino acids: CASSPRGYEQYF. In nucleotides, the CDR3 is TGTGCCAGCTCACCAAGAGGATACGAGCAGTACTTC.

The chain links TRBV9 to TRBJ2-2; D gene ambiguous. V was clipped by 4 bases and J by 2 bases, with 9 bases between them. The germline V gene encodes CDR1 SGDLS and CDR2 YYNGEE. This CDR3 region has 14 residues. The CDR3 protein is CASSPLSNTGELFF. The CDR3 DNA reads as TGTGCCAGCAGCCCCTTATCCAACACCGGGGAGCTGTTTTTT.

J is TRBJ1-6 and V is TRBV28; no clear D. With 0 bases removed from V and 5 bases from J, the gap between germline ends came to 2 bases. Germline V gene lookup returns CDR1 MDHEN and CDR2 SYDVKM. CDR3 length: 13 residues. CDR3 sequence (DNA): TGTGCCAGCAGTTTATGGCATAATTCACCCCTCCACTTT. This translates into CASSLWHNSPLHF.

The chain combines TRBV28 with TRBJ2-7; 16 nucleotides agree with TRBD2. Germline V gene sequence: CDR1 MDHEN, CDR2 SYDVKM. The trim removed 6 bases at V and 6 bases at J, leaving 8 bases unmatched. The CDR3 runs to 16 residues. CDR3 loop: CASRKGTSGREGEQYF. CDR3 coding DNA: TGTGCCAGCAGGAAAGGGACTAGCGGGAGGGAAGGCGAGCAGTACTTC.

This clone was found a few times. The chain uses TRBV5-1 and TRBJ2-6; D not certain. Trimming removed 0 bases from V and 4 bases from J, with 11 bases in between. Germline lookup yields CDR1 SGHRS and CDR2 YFSETQ. The CDR3 length is 16 residues. DNA for the CDR3: TGCGCCAGCAGCTTGGGTTGGGCTCCCGGGGCCAACGTCCTGACTTTC. Translated, it gives CASSLGWAPGANVLTF.

This clone was counted once. The rearrangement uses TRBV5-5 and TRBJ2-5, with no clear D. Germline CDR1 reads SGHKS; CDR2 reads YYEKEE (reference sequence). V dropped 4 bases and J dropped 0 bases, with 7 bases sitting between them. This CDR3 is built from 13 residues. The DNA for the CDR3 is TGTGCCAGCAGCGGACGGCACCAAGAGACCCAGTACTTC. This encodes CASSGRHQETQYF.

The rearrangement joins TRBV5-1 to TRBJ1-6, with 8 bases identical to TRBD1. Germline CDR1 SGHRS, CDR2 YFSETQ. The V segment lost 0 bases and the J segment 5 bases; nucleotides outside the gene matches: 1. The CDR3 has 15 amino acids. CDR3: CASSLGTGNNSPLHF. The CDR3 bases are TGCGCCAGCAGCTTGGGGACAGGGAATAATTCACCCCTCCACTTT.

V is TRBV15 and J is TRBJ1-2; D gene ambiguous. V gave up 0 bases and J gave up 4 bases, with 12 bases separating them. The CDR3 is 15 residues long. Germline V gene lookup returns CDR1 LNHNV and CDR2 YYDKDF (reference sequence). As DNA, the CDR3 is TGTGCCACCAGCAGAGATGGGAGTAGGGTCTATGGCTACACCTTC. Encoded protein: CATSRDGSRVYGYTF.

The chain recombines TRBV7-2 with TRBJ1-3; D not resolved. Germline V gives CDR1 SGHTA, CDR2 FQGNSA. The CDR3 totals 13 residues. Trimming pared 4 bases from V and 0 bases from J, leaving 4 bases between. The CDR3 here is CASSWDSGNTIYF. The CDR3 DNA follows: TGTGCCAGCAGCTGGGACTCTGGAAACACCATATATTTT. Looking up the rest from reference TRBV7-2 and TRBJ1-3 gives the full variable domain: GAGVSQSPSNKVTEKGKDVELRCDPISGHTALYWYRQSLGQGLEFLIYFQGNSAPDKSGLPSDRFSAERTGGSVSTLTIQRTQQEDSAVYLCASSWDSGNTIYFGEGSWLTVV.

This rearrangement joins TRBV6-1 to TRBJ1-3; a weak D match, TRBD1 (5 bases). Germline V gene sequence: CDR1 MNHNS, CDR2 SASEGT. The CDR3 covers 14 residues. Trimming cost V 7 bases and J 6 bases, with 16 bases left between them. CDR3 DNA: TGTGCCAGCATGCTGGGGGGGGGAGCAAACACCATATATTTT. It yields the protein CASMLGGGANTIYF.

The J gene is TRBJ2-1, the V gene TRBV18; 10 nucleotides line up with TRBD2. V trimming: 1 base; J trimming: 4 bases; junction bases outside the gene matches: 4. The CDR3 extends over 16 amino acids. The germline V gene encodes CDR1 KGHSH and CDR2 LQKENI. The CDR3 DNA sequence: TGTGCCAGCTCACCACTCCCTAGCGGGGGATACAATGAGCAGTTCTTC. Protein product: CASSPLPSGGYNEQFF.

The J gene is TRBJ1-1, the V gene TRBV18, with D tentatively TRBD1 (5 bases). There are 13 residues in the CDR3. V shed 3 bases and J shed 6 bases, with 11 bases lying between them. CDR1 is KGHSH, CDR2 LQKENI, per germline. The CDR3 DNA follows: TGTGCCAGCTCACCGGGGCGTTCGGCTGAAGCTTTCTTT. Translation gives CASSPGRSAEAFF.

This chain connects TRBV11-3 to TRBJ2-3; D remains ambiguous. Trimming took 5 bases from V and 6 from J, leaving 12 bases between them. Germline-derived CDR1 and CDR2 are SGHNT and YENEEA. The CDR3 loop spans 13 amino acids. This CDR3 reads CASSPYLSDTQYF. The CDR3 DNA is TGTGCCAGCAGCCCCTACCTAAGCGATACGCAGTATTTT.

The J gene is TRBJ2-1, the V gene TRBV7-3; 8 positions agree with TRBD2. This CDR3 spans 16 amino acids. The ends lost 5 bases at V and 7 bases at J; junction bases unmatched: 13. CDR1 and CDR2 from the germline V gene are SGHTA and FQGTGA. The DNA of the CDR3 is TGTGCCAGCAGCCTAGGGGGGACTAGTAGACGGAATGAGCAGTTCTTC. Protein product: CASSLGGTSRRNEQFF.

The rearrangement uses TRBV5-1 and TRBJ2-7; D remains unclear. There are 13 residues in the CDR3. Trimming removed 3 bases at V and 4 bases at J, with 11 bases between. Looked up from germline, CDR1 is SGHRS and CDR2 is YFSETQ. The CDR3 DNA reads TGCGCCAGCAGCTCCCGGTCAGGATACGAGCAGTACTTC. Its protein is CASSSRSGYEQYF.

This chain links TRBV28 with TRBJ2-7, with D perhaps matching TRBD1 (6 bases). Germline values: CDR1 MDHEN, CDR2 SYDVKM. This CDR3 has 14 amino acids. The V gene lost 2 bases and the J gene lost 4 bases, with 12 bases spanning the gap. The CDR3 spells CASSLVGHPYEQYF. CDR3 coding DNA: TGTGCCAGCAGTTTAGTGGGACACCCTTACGAGCAGTACTTC.

In this sample, this clone turned up once. The V call is TRBV11-3, the J call TRBJ2-2; D gene uncertain. This CDR3 has 17 residues. V was trimmed by 1 base and J by 0 bases, leaving 12 bases between them. Germline V gives CDR1 SGHNT, CDR2 YENEEA. Here the CDR3 reads CASSLGLDSANTGELFF. Here the CDR3 DNA reads TGTGCCAGCAGCTTAGGCCTAGACTCTGCGAACACCGGGGAGCTGTTTTTT.

This chain links TRBV29-1 with TRBJ2-3; D might be TRBD1 (6 bases). The V gene lost 7 bases and the J gene lost 0 bases, with 14 bases spanning the gap. CDR3 length equals 14 residues. Germline V lookup: CDR1 SQVTM, CDR2 ANQGSEA. CDR3: CSATGTRSTDTQYF. The CDR3 coding sequence is TGCAGCGCCACCGGGACAAGGAGCACAGATACGCAGTATTTT.

The V gene is TRBV6-7, the J gene TRBJ2-7; 7 nucleotides line up with TRBD1. TRBV6-7 is sorted into the ORF group, with uncertain function. The junction had 18 bases not matched to a gene; V was cut back by 9 bases and J by 4 bases. The length of the CDR3 is 16 residues. CDR3 residues: CARLYSTGDEPYEQYF. CDR3 coding DNA: TGTGCCAGGCTATATTCCACAGGGGATGAACCGTACGAGCAGTACTTC.

The rearrangement uses TRBV5-1 and TRBJ1-2; 9 bases match TRBD1. Germline trimming cut 4 bases from V and 4 bases from J; bases unmatched to any gene: 8. The CDR3 loop spans 15 amino acids. The germline V gene has CDR1 SGHRS and CDR2 YFSETQ. The CDR3 here is CASSAGQGKGYGYTF. In nucleotides, the CDR3 is TGCGCCAGCAGCGCCGGACAGGGGAAGGGCTATGGCTACACCTTC.